These 25 T cell receptor beta chains came from one sample sequenced in a study of T cells after posttransplantation cyclophosphamide. Cyclophosphamide on days +3 and +4 followed busulfan-fludarabine conditioning and a marrow graft. Libraries were prepared by immunoSEQ multiplex PCR; TCRdb keeps only in-frame clonotypes and omits some of them. Of about 21,000 clones in the sample, about 90% are singletons; the top ten hold around 6.6%. Sequenced here: PBMCs, sampled after allogeneic stem cell transplant with posttransplant cyclophosphamide. The source of these receptors is a female patient between 35 and 55 years old who received an allogeneic stem cell transplant from a related donor, was CMV-positive, and had no GVHD. Some T cells may be the graft donor's.

V is TRBV6-6 and J is TRBJ2-5, with TRBD2 identical over 12 bases. Germline V gene sequence: CDR1 MNHNY, CDR2 SVGAGI (reference sequence). J gave up 2 bases and V 6 bases, and 4 bases lay outside the gene matches. The CDR3 has 15 residues. The DNA for the CDR3 is TGTGCCAGCAGGACTAGCGGGAGTTGGCAAGAGACCCAGTACTTC. Translation: CASRTSGSWQETQYF.

The chain uses TRBV4-3 and TRBJ2-1, with D uncertain. This CDR3 comprises 16 residues. V shed 1 base and J shed 0 bases, with 10 bases lying between them. The germline V gene encodes CDR1 LGHNA and CDR2 YSLEER. CDR3 coding DNA: TGCGCCAGCAGCCAAGTGCTCAGCGTCTCCTACAATGAGCAGTTCTTC. Residues: CASSQVLSVSYNEQFF.

The chain is built from TRBV28 and TRBJ2-7; TRBD2 is a possible D gene (6 bases). CDR1 is MDHEN and CDR2 is SYDVKM in the germline V gene. The CDR3 runs 13 residues. V lost 8 bases, J lost 2 bases, and 13 bases lay in between. In DNA, the CDR3 is TGTGCCAGCGGTGTCGGGGGACCCTACGAGCAGTACTTC. It translates to CASGVGGPYEQYF.

The sample holds one count of this clone. V usage is TRBV5-1 and J usage is TRBJ2-3; D may be TRBD1 or TRBD2 (6 bases each). V was clipped by 4 bases and J by 1 base, with 19 bases between them. Germline-derived CDR1 and CDR2 are SGHRS and YFSETQ. The CDR3 extends over 17 amino acids. The CDR3 bases are TGCGCCAGCAGCCTGGGGGCTACTAGCTCGGGCACAGATACGCAGTATTTT. It codes for CASSLGATSSGTDTQYF.

This clone appeared a few times. CDR3 sequence: CASSLVRTNEKLFF. CDR3 DNA: TGTGCCAGCAGTTTGGTCCGGACTAATGAAAAACTGTTTTTT. The V call is TRBV28, the J call TRBJ1-4; D remains unclear. This CDR3 has 14 amino acids. Germline V gives CDR1 MDHEN, CDR2 SYDVKM. Deletions cut 3 bases from V and 2 bases from J, with 7 bases between.

V gene TRBV2 combines with J gene TRBJ2-3, with D perhaps matching TRBD2 (5 bases). V was trimmed by 8 bases and J by 1 base, leaving 10 bases between them. There are 13 residues in the CDR3. The V gene's germline CDR1 is SNHLY and CDR2 FYNNEI. The CDR3 DNA follows: TGTGCCAGCGACCCGAGGGGCACAGATACGCAGTATTTT. Amino acid sequence: CASDPRGTDTQYF.

The V call is TRBV29-1, the J call TRBJ2-7; 7 nucleotides agree with TRBD2. From germline, CDR1 is SQVTM and CDR2 ANQGSEA. The CDR3 has 12 amino acids. V trimming: 4 bases; J trimming: 3 bases; junction bases outside the gene matches: 3. CDR3 bases: TGCAGCGTTGGCGGGGGAGTCTACGAGCAGTACTTC. Amino acids: CSVGGGVYEQYF.

This clone was observed a handful of times. The rearrangement uses TRBV2 and TRBJ2-7; the D is unclear. Germline values: CDR1 SNHLY, CDR2 FYNNEI. The CDR3 covers 13 residues. The V gene lost 0 bases and the J gene lost 2 bases, with 5 bases spanning the gap. DNA of the CDR3: TGTGCCAGCAGTGAAGCAAGAGCCTACGAGCAGTACTTC. Its translation: CASSEARAYEQYF.

The sample holds one count of this clone. The chain couples TRBV7-9 to TRBJ2-4, with D perhaps TRBD2 (5 bases). Between the trimmed V and J ends, which lost 5 bases and 2 bases, there was a span of 13 bases. Germline values: CDR1 SEHNR, CDR2 FQNEAQ (reference sequence). The CDR3 totals 15 residues. CDR3: CASSTSTGTKNIQYF. The CDR3 DNA sequence: TGTGCCAGCAGCACATCGACGGGGACCAAAAACATTCAGTACTTC.

The chain is built from TRBV5-1 and TRBJ2-7; no reliable D call. Germline lookup yields CDR1 SGHRS and CDR2 YFSETQ. The CDR3 spans 15 residues. Trimming cost V 2 bases and J 2 bases, with 14 bases left between them. Here the CDR3 DNA reads TGCGCCAGCAGCTTAACTCACGGTATCCCCTACGAGCAGTACTTC. Its translation is CASSLTHGIPYEQYF.

Comments on this clone: One end of the junction varies from germline; a read error may be responsible. The sample has other DNA sequences that encode this CDR3 too. The chain has TRBV4-3 and TRBJ2-2; D might be TRBD2 (5 bases). Looked up from germline, CDR1 is LGHNA and CDR2 is YSLEER. There are 13 residues in the CDR3. CDR3 amino acids: CASSPQGGGELFF. The CDR3 DNA sequence: TGCGCTAGCAGCCCCCAAGGAGGCGGGGAGCTGTTTTTT.

The chain joins TRBV19 to TRBJ2-7; 9 nucleotides agree with TRBD2. The CDR3 has 15 residues. Germline-derived CDR1 and CDR2 are LNHDA and SQIVND (reference sequence). Trimming took 5 bases from V and 4 from J; bases not matched to a gene: 9. The CDR3 protein is CASSADRGRGYEQYF. The CDR3 bases are TGTGCCAGTAGTGCTGACCGCGGGAGGGGTTACGAGCAGTACTTC.

This sequence joins TRBV10-3 and TRBJ2-1; TRBD2 agrees at 7 bases. There are 13 residues in the CDR3. Germline trimming cut 4 bases from V and 8 bases from J; bases unmatched to any gene: 5. Germline CDR1 is ENHRY and CDR2 is SYGVKD. In nucleotides, the CDR3 is TGTGCCATCAGTGGACATACTAGCGATGAGCAGTTCTTC. The encoded protein is CAISGHTSDEQFF.

V usage is TRBV10-3 and J usage is TRBJ1-3; D is unresolved. Deletions cut 4 bases from V and 0 bases from J, with 22 bases between. From germline, CDR1 is ENHRY and CDR2 SYGVKD. The CDR3 is made up of 19 amino acids. CDR3 DNA sequence: TGTGCCATCAGTGCCCCCATCGGTAAGGGAGGACCCTCTGGAAACACCATATATTTT. As protein: CAISAPIGKGGPSGNTIYF.

The chain combines TRBV27 with TRBJ1-1; 9 bases map to TRBD1. V shed 4 bases, J shed 0 bases, and the junction held 9 bases outside the gene matches. Germline-derived CDR1 and CDR2 are MNHEY and SMNVEV (reference sequence). This CDR3 contains 17 residues. The CDR3 coding sequence is TGTGCCAGCAGTTCGACCCTCTGGACAGGGGTGAACACTGAAGCTTTCTTT. The encoded protein is CASSSTLWTGVNTEAFF.

The gene calls are TRBV28 and TRBJ2-7, with D perhaps matching TRBD1 (7 bases). The CDR3 runs to 15 residues. V was trimmed by 6 bases and J by 0 bases, leaving 15 bases between them. CDR1 and CDR2 from the germline V gene are MDHEN and SYDVKM. DNA of the CDR3: TGTGCCAGCAGCCCCAGGGGGGTGAGCTCCTACGAGCAGTACTTC. Translation gives CASSPRGVSSYEQYF.

This chain links TRBV28 with TRBJ2-1; 9 nucleotides line up with TRBD2. CDR1 and CDR2 from the germline V gene are MDHEN and SYDVKM. The CDR3 covers 15 residues. The V and J ends lost 3 bases and 4 bases, in that order; junction bases with no gene match: 4. CDR3 sequence: CASSFSLAGYNEQFF. The CDR3 nucleotides are TGTGCCAGCAGTTTCTCCCTAGCGGGATACAATGAGCAGTTCTTC. Together with reference TRBV28 and TRBJ2-1, the CDR3 gives the full variable domain: DVKVTQSSRYLVKRTGEKVFLECVQDMDHENMFWYRQDPGLGLRLIYFSYDVKMKEKGDIPEGYSVSREKKERFSLILESASTNQTSMYLCASSFSLAGYNEQFFGPGTRLTVL.

The chain is built from TRBV7-9 and TRBJ1-1, with D tentatively TRBD1 (6 bases). CDR3 length: 13 residues. Germline CDR1 and CDR2: SEHNR and FQNEAQ (reference sequence). V was cut by 7 bases and J by 5 bases, with 14 bases left in between. The CDR3 reads CASTQPGVTEAFF. Written as DNA, the CDR3 is TGTGCCAGCACCCAACCAGGGGTAACTGAAGCTTTCTTT.

The chain links TRBV18 to TRBJ2-3; 9 bases align to TRBD2. V trimming: 3 bases; J trimming: 5 bases; junction bases outside the gene matches: 6. The CDR3 sequence is 15 residues long. Germline assignment: CDR1 KGHSH and CDR2 LQKENI. CDR3 DNA sequence: TGTGCCAGCTCACCCCGACTAGCGGAGGGAGATACGCAGTATTTT. Translating gives CASSPRLAEGDTQYF.

The chain employs TRBV18 and TRBJ2-7, with 7 nucleotides matching TRBD1. CDR1 is KGHSH, CDR2 LQKENI, per germline. Trimming cost V 1 base and J 2 bases; bases outside gene matches: 2. The CDR3 contains 14 residues. CDR3 nucleotide sequence: TGTGCCAGCTCACCACGACAGGGAACCTACGAGCAGTACTTC. Protein sequence: CASSPRQGTYEQYF.

J is TRBJ2-2 and V is TRBV19; 16 nucleotides match TRBD2. This CDR3 is built from 19 residues. Trimming took 4 bases from V and 5 from J; bases not matched to a gene: 10. Germline V gene lookup returns CDR1 LNHDA and CDR2 SQIVND (reference sequence). The CDR3 coding sequence is TGTGCCAGTAGTACTCCGGGACTAGCGGGAGGGCCGTATACCGGGGAGCTGTTTTTT. This codes for CASSTPGLAGGPYTGELFF.

This clone was seen once. The gene calls are TRBV30 and TRBJ2-2; maybe TRBD2 (5 bases). The germline V gene has CDR1 GTSNPN and CDR2 SVGIG (reference sequence). This CDR3 spans 15 amino acids. Trimming removed 8 bases from V and 4 bases from J, with 20 bases in between. CDR3: CAGGVHSASTGELFF. CDR3 DNA: TGTGCCGGAGGAGTTCACAGCGCCAGCACCGGGGAGCTGTTTTTT.

This clone was found a few times. Here the CDR3 reads CAIRRDREQYF. CDR3 DNA sequence: TGTGCCATCAGGAGGGACAGGGAGCAGTACTTC. The J gene is TRBJ2-7, the V gene TRBV10-3, with 8 bases identical to TRBD1. Germline loops: CDR1 ENHRY, CDR2 SYGVKD. Trimming at V came to 6 bases and at J to 7 bases, leaving 2 bases not matched to a gene. This CDR3 contains 11 residues.

CDR3 coding DNA: TGTGCCTGGGGGACAGGACCTTGGGAGCAGTACTTC. Protein sequence: CAWGTGPWEQYF. The chain uses TRBV30 and TRBJ2-7, with TRBD1 identical over 8 bases. The V and J ends lost 5 bases and 7 bases, in that order; junction bases with no gene match: 7. The CDR3 covers 12 residues. Germline values: CDR1 GTSNPN, CDR2 SVGIG (reference sequence).

The chain is built from TRBV2 and TRBJ2-1; D unresolved. The CDR3 is 11 residues long. CDR1 and CDR2 from the germline V gene are SNHLY and FYNNEI. Trimming removed 5 bases at V and 4 bases at J, with 3 bases between. CDR3 coding DNA: TGTGCCAGCAGTCCATACAATGAGCAGTTCTTC. Translated, it gives CASSPYNEQFF.